The sequence of this TCR beta chain was determined in a study of long-term antiretroviral therapy in people with HIV. Study results and limitations: Dominance of pre-ART expanded clones persisted, fluctuating and often declining after ART.

The assay used was immunoSEQ (version v3.0), run at survey level. The repertoire was sequenced with immunoSEQ multiplex PCR; TCRdb's copy has only in-frame clones and lacks some. The sample lists under 50,000 clones, 94% seen once, with roughly 2.1% in the top ten. A remark on this clone: The antigen is not known.

This TCR derives from a man aged 25 to 40 with HIV. This specimen was unsorted PBMCs, taken around 9.2 years after starting antiretroviral therapy.

CDR3 residues: CSVERREKLFF. The DNA for the CDR3 is TGCAGCGTTGAGCGGCGGGAAAAACTGTTTTTT. The chain couples TRBV29-1 to TRBJ1-4, with D hard to call. Between the trimmed V and J ends, which lost 3 bases and 8 bases, there was a span of 7 bases. Germline CDR1 and CDR2: SQVTM and ANQGSEA. This CDR3 is 11 amino acids long.